Detailed here is one TCR beta chain. Its cognate antigen is unknown. This specimen comes from a study of OX40 agonist ivuxolimab in advanced cancers. Study as a whole: From roughly 20 to 85 years was the age range, with a mean of about 56 years, and 65% to 90% were male. Partial responses were achieved by three patients, of whom one had hepatocellular carcinoma and two had cutaneous melanoma. Findings of the study overall: Patients who responded partially at 0.1-3.0 mg/kg showed clonal expansion ranking among the lowest. Expanded clones belonging to CD8+ T cells outnumbered, on average, those of CD4+.

Germline loops: CDR1 LNHDA, CDR2 SQIVND (reference sequence). Germline trimming cut 8 bases from V and 0 bases from J; bases unmatched to any gene: 2. There are 13 residues in the CDR3. Clones were sequenced by immunoSEQ multiplex PCR, and TCRdb holds only the in-frame ones, with some missing. The sample contains 77,000 or so clones, 80% to 95% of which appear only once. The sample was CD4+ or CD8+ T cells sorted from blood, taken in a trial of the OX40 agonist ivuxolimab. The gene calls are TRBV19 and TRBJ2-3; 7 bases agree with TRBD2. The TCR originated in an adult with an advanced solid tumor such as melanoma, head and neck, liver or kidney cancer. Written as DNA, the CDR3 is TGTGCCAGTGGGCGGGGGAGCACAGATACGCAGTATTTT. Translated: CASGRGSTDTQYF.